This TCR beta chain was sequenced during a study of T cells in tuberculosis. The CDR3 has 14 residues. Germline CDR1 is MNHEY and CDR2 is SVGAGI. Trimming left V 0 bases short and J 5 bases short, with 10 bases between. Here immunoSEQ multiplex PCR was the method, and the copy in TCRdb shows in-frame clones only, minus some. The sample contains 85,000 to 90,000 clones, around 90% of which appear only once. Thawed, overnight-rested PBMC were stained with GMM-loaded CD1B tetramer, viability dye and anti-CD3, then sorted. The lipid loaded on the CD1B tetramers was C32 glucose monomycolate from Rhodococcus equi.

This sequence originates from an adult woman with latent tuberculosis. The sample comprised CD1b-GMM tetramer-negative cells sorted from PBMCs. This rearrangement joins TRBV6-5 to TRBJ2-5, with D hard to call. Here the CDR3 reads CASSYSSESETQYF. CDR3 sequence (DNA): TGTGCCAGCAGTTACTCGAGCGAGTCCGAGACCCAGTACTTC.